This TCR beta chain is from a study of regulatory T cells in long-lasting Graves disease. Ten or more counts support this clonotype. The time point denotes: persistent/refractory GD, antithyroid drugs over 5 years with positive TRAb. After RNA was extracted from PBMCs, the TCR library was made from it. The CDR3 contains 15 residues. Deletions cut 7 bases from V and 2 bases from J, with 18 bases between. The V gene's germline CDR1 is MDHEN and CDR2 SYDVKM. Relying on iRepertoire HTBI primers and Arm-PCR of CDR3 regions, the team built TCR beta libraries. Via MiXCR, TCRdb re-called the multiplex PCR reads, giving one row per CDR3 protein. This sample has some 340,000 distinct CDR3 sequences, with roughly 20% found just once.

This specimen was peripheral blood mononuclear cells (PBMCs), taken when the disease was refractory, from a patient treated with antithyroid drugs. The clonotype originates from a woman aged 35 to 49 with Graves disease. The chain uses TRBV28 and TRBJ2-7, with D hard to call. The CDR3 here is CASTPSRYGTYEQYF. The CDR3 nucleotides are TGTGCCAGCACTCCTTCGCGTTATGGGACCTACGAGCAGTACTTC.